The sample holds a few counts of the clone carrying this T cell receptor (beta chain). Its matching antigen is unknown. This record belongs to a study of T cells in Graves' hyperthyroidism and ophthalmopathy. Study outcomes and limitations: Most clonotypes expanded in the thyroid (above 0.001) were also present in blood.

Uncontrolled infection, other autoimmune disease, pregnancy and lactation each barred patients from inclusion. The diagnoses drew upon clinical symptoms, serum thyroxine and TRAb, thyroid ultrasound and orbital computed tomography. V gave up 4 bases and J gave up 8 bases, with 13 bases separating them. The CDR3 loop spans 13 amino acids. Germline V gene lookup returns CDR1 MRHNA and CDR2 SNTAGT. The investigators amplified TCR beta CDR3 regions from RNA transcripts. The TCR CDR3 first-round RT-PCR relied on the HTBI primer set. TCRdb re-called the multiplex PCR reads through MiXCR, storing one row per CDR3 protein. This sample has 500,000 to 700,000 distinct CDR3 sequences, with over 15% found just once.

This sequence was found in a woman between 18 and 29 years old with Graves' hyperthyroidism. V is TRBV6-4 and J is TRBJ2-3; the D gene is possibly TRBD2 (5 bases). The specimen sequenced was blood. The CDR3 nucleotides are TGTGCCAGCAGTGGCACCCAAGAGGGTACGCAGTATTTT. This encodes CASSGTQEGTQYF.